This T cell receptor beta chain was retrieved from a study of T cells in localized non-small cell lung cancer. Only in-frame clones appear in the TCRdb table, and some are missing; sequencing was by immunoSEQ multiplex PCR. The sample yields roughly 34,000 clones, under 90% seen once. This TCR came from a male donor at least 60 years old with stage III lung adenocarcinoma. Sequencing was performed on peripheral blood, taken before any cancer treatment.

CDR3 protein: CASSGRYNSPLHF. The CDR3 region has the DNA TGTGCCAGCAGCGGGAGATATAATTCACCCCTCCACTTT. The V call is TRBV7-3, the J call TRBJ1-6; no reliable D call. The CDR3 extends over 13 amino acids. The germline V and J ends were trimmed by 5 bases and 4 bases, with 6 bases remaining between them. Germline V gene lookup returns CDR1 SGHTA and CDR2 FQGTGA.